The present entry profiles one TCR beta chain with its context. Its antigen is undetermined. This entry belongs to a study of cytomegalovirus exposure and HLA in healthy donors. Study summary: The 90 to 150 validation repertoires used the same platform as the 500 to 700 first-cohort repertoires, a later analysis reported. General study findings and limits: Diagnosis of cytomegalovirus status made by the classifier reportedly showed high specificity and sensitivity. Some TCR beta chains (more than 150 of them) were listed as cytomegalovirus-associated. Subsequent analysis revealed that first-cohort TCR clusters tended to co-occur in the approximately 120 validation repertoires.

The table came from immunoSEQ multiplex PCR; TCRdb's copy has only in-frame clones and leaves some out. The sample yields 260,000 or so clones, around 89% seen once. Germline values: CDR1 MDHEN, CDR2 SYDVKM. The V gene lost 6 bases and the J gene lost 8 bases, with 13 bases spanning the gap. There are 13 residues in the CDR3. What was sequenced was PBMCs. The TCR was taken from a woman younger than 30 in good health and CMV-seronegative. The chain combines TRBV28 with TRBJ1-4, with unresolved D. In DNA form, the CDR3 reads TGTGCCAGCAGCCTGTGGAGGAGGGAAAAACTGTTTTTT. Its protein product is CASSLWRREKLFF.